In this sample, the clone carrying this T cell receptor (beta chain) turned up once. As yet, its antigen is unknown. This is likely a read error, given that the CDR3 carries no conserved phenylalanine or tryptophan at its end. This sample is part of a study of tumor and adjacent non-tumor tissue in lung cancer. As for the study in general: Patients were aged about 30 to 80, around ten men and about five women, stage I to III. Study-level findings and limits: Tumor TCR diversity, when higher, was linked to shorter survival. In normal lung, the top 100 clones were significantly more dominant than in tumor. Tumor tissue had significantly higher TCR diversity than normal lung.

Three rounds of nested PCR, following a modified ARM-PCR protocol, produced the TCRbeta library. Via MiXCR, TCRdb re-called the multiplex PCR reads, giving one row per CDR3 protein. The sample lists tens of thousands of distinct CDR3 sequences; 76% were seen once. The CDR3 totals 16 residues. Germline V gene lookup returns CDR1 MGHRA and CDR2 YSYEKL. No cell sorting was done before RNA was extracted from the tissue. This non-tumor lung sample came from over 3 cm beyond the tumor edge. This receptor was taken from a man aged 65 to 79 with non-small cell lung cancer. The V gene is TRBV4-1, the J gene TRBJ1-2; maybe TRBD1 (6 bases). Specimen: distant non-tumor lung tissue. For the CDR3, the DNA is TGTGCCAGCAGCCAAGATATGTGGGGGCGAGATTATGGCTACACCTTA. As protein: CASSQDMWGRDYGYTL.